These 21 T cell receptor beta chains originate from one sample sequenced in a study of OX40 agonist ivuxolimab in advanced cancers. Repertoires were generated with immunoSEQ multiplex PCR, while TCRdb's copy carries only in-frame clones and drops some. Of around 100,000 clones in the sample, more than 85% were seen once. This sample comprised CD4+ or CD8+ T cells sorted from blood, obtained in a trial of the OX40 agonist ivuxolimab. These receptors all come from an adult with an advanced solid tumor such as melanoma, head and neck, liver or kidney cancer.

V is TRBV7-2 and J is TRBJ2-5, with TRBD2 matching over 8 bases. CDR1 is SGHTA and CDR2 is FQGNSA in the germline V gene. The CDR3 extends over 14 amino acids. The trim removed 3 bases at V and 5 bases at J, leaving 5 bases unmatched. The CDR3 loop reads CASSFGRARETQYF. Written as DNA, the CDR3 is TGTGCCAGCAGCTTCGGGAGGGCCAGGGAGACCCAGTACTTC.

The chain carries TRBV18 and TRBJ1-3; D is unclear. CDR1 is KGHSH and CDR2 is LQKENI in the germline V gene. V was cut by 0 bases and J by 0 bases, with 15 bases left in between. The CDR3 has 18 amino acids. The CDR3 loop reads CASSPPVGIAGSGNTIYF. The CDR3 nucleotides are TGTGCCAGCTCACCACCGGTAGGCATTGCTGGCTCTGGAAACACCATATATTTT.

J is TRBJ2-5 and V is TRBV5-1, with 9 bases lining up with TRBD2. V shed 4 bases, J shed 5 bases, and the junction held 9 bases outside the gene matches. Germline CDR1 reads SGHRS; CDR2 reads YFSETQ. CDR3 size: 15 residues. CDR3 bases: TGCGCCAGCAGCCCAGGGACTAGCTGGGGGGAGACCCAGTACTTC. Its protein is CASSPGTSWGETQYF.

The chain recombines TRBV7-9 with TRBJ2-5, with TRBD2 identical over 15 bases. This CDR3 is 17 amino acids long. Germline V CDR1 and CDR2: SEHNR, FQNEAQ (reference sequence). The V segment lost 5 bases and the J segment 7 bases; nucleotides outside the gene matches: 11. CDR3: CASSPGTSGRRGWTQYF. The CDR3 DNA reads TGTGCCAGCAGCCCTGGGACTAGCGGGAGGCGGGGGTGGACCCAGTACTTC.

The chain is built from TRBV2 and TRBJ2-4; 9 bases agree with TRBD1. The CDR3 contains 18 residues. With V trimmed by 2 bases and J by 4 bases, 12 bases remained unmatched. The germline gives CDR1 SNHLY, CDR2 FYNNEI. The CDR3 DNA is TGTGCCAGCAGTGAAAATACCCTACCGGGACAGGGTAAAAACATTCAGTACTTC. It specifies CASSENTLPGQGKNIQYF. The complete variable domain, with remaining parts taken from reference TRBV2 and TRBJ2-4, reads EPEVTQTPSHQVTQMGQEVILRCVPISNHLYFYWYRQILGQKVEFLVSFYNNEISEKSEIFDDQFSVERPDGSNFTLKIRSTKLEDSAMYFCASSENTLPGQGKNIQYFGAGTRLSVL.

The chain recombines TRBV28 with TRBJ1-5; TRBD1 is a possible D gene (6 bases). The CDR3 has 16 residues. Per germline, CDR1 MDHEN and CDR2 SYDVKM. Trimming cost V 6 bases and J 0 bases, with 15 bases left between them. CDR3 nucleotide sequence: TGTGCCAGCAGGAATAGGGACACCTCTAGCAATCAGCCCCAGCATTTT. Translating gives CASRNRDTSSNQPQHF.

The chain couples TRBV28 to TRBJ2-5; no firm D call. The CDR3 is 15 residues long. The germline V gene has CDR1 MDHEN and CDR2 SYDVKM. V lost 6 bases to trimming and J lost 2 bases, with 16 bases between them. The chain's CDR3 is CASSPFLEYQETQYF. The CDR3 DNA reads TGTGCCAGCAGCCCGTTCCTAGAGTATCAAGAGACCCAGTACTTC.

V and J are TRBV28 and TRBJ1-4; 10 positions match TRBD1. J lost 8 bases, V lost 6 bases, and 9 bases had no gene match. From germline, CDR1 is MDHEN and CDR2 SYDVKM. CDR3 size: 15 residues. The CDR3 nucleotides are TGTGCCAGCAGCTCCCCCGGGACAGGGGACGAAAAACTGTTTTTT. This sequence encodes CASSSPGTGDEKLFF.

The gene calls are TRBV30 and TRBJ2-2, with TRBD2 matching 12 bases. The trim removed 8 bases at V and 4 bases at J, leaving 8 bases unmatched. CDR1 is GTSNPN, CDR2 SVGIG, per germline (reference sequence). This CDR3 region has 15 residues. The CDR3 DNA reads TGTGCCCGGACTAGCGGGACGCGAAGCACCGGGGAGCTGTTTTTT. This gives the protein CARTSGTRSTGELFF. Full variable domain (outside the CDR3, taken from reference TRBV30 and TRBJ2-2): SQTIHQWPATLVQPVGSPLSLECTVEGTSNPNLYWYRQAAGRGLQLLFYSVGIGQISSEVPQNLSASRPQDRQFILSSKKLLLSDSGFYLCARTSGTRSTGELFFGEGSRLTVL.

V gene TRBV4-3 combines with J gene TRBJ2-7, with 15 positions matching TRBD2. Germline CDR1 reads LGHNA; CDR2 reads YSLEER. This CDR3 spans 14 amino acids. V lost 4 bases to trimming and J lost 7 bases; unmatched junction nucleotides: 2. As DNA, the CDR3 is TGCGCCAGCAGCCCAGGGACTAGCGGGAGGGAGCAGTACTTC. The encoded protein is CASSPGTSGREQYF.

V gene TRBV2 combines with J gene TRBJ2-4; tentatively, D is TRBD1 or TRBD2 (5 bases each). CDR1 and CDR2 from the germline V gene are SNHLY and FYNNEI. The CDR3 covers 16 residues. Trimming took 2 bases from V and 5 from J, leaving 16 bases between them. The CDR3 region has the DNA TGTGCCAGCAGTGAAAATGAACTAGGGGAGCAAAACATTCAGTACTTC. Translating it yields CASSENELGEQNIQYF.

This clone was picked up many times. V and J are TRBV6-6 and TRBJ1-2; D might be TRBD1 (6 bases). Per the germline V gene, CDR1 is MNHNY and CDR2 is SVGAGI (reference sequence). There are 13 residues in the CDR3. V lost 2 bases and J lost 5, with 9 bases in between. CDR3 DNA sequence: TGTGCCAGCAGTTACGAGGACAGTTATGGCTACACCTTC. Amino acids: CASSYEDSYGYTF.

The rearrangement joins TRBV19 to TRBJ2-1, with 7 nucleotides matching TRBD1. CDR1 is LNHDA, CDR2 SQIVND, per germline (reference sequence). CDR3 length: 15 amino acids. Unmatched junction bases numbered 5, after V lost 4 bases and J lost 2 bases. The CDR3 reads CASSKQGTAYNEQFF. The CDR3 nucleotides read TGTGCCAGTAGTAAACAGGGGACGGCCTACAATGAGCAGTTCTTC.

A single count supports this clone. The sample carries other DNA sequences with the same CDR3. The rearrangement joins TRBV4-1 to TRBJ1-2; D not certain. The V end lost 0 bases, the J end lost 3 bases, and 5 bases lay between the germline ends. The CDR3 length is 13 residues. Germline-derived CDR1 and CDR2 are MGHRA and YSYEKL. This CDR3 reads CASSQDRDYGYTF. The DNA of the CDR3 is TGCGCCAGCAGCCAAGATCGAGACTATGGCTACACCTTC.

J is TRBJ1-5 and V is TRBV19, with 7 positions matching TRBD1. Germline trimming cut 5 bases from V and 5 bases from J; bases unmatched to any gene: 15. CDR1 and CDR2 (germline): LNHDA, SQIVND (reference sequence). The CDR3 spans 17 residues. The CDR3 nucleotides read TGTGCCAGTAGTCCCTACTTAGGGGGCCGTCAGGATCAGCCCCAGCATTTT. This sequence encodes CASSPYLGGRQDQPQHF.

This clone was observed a single time. This sequence joins TRBV5-1 and TRBJ2-3; possibly TRBD2 for D (6 bases). CDR1 is SGHRS and CDR2 is YFSETQ in the germline V gene. CDR3 size: 16 residues. V was clipped by 0 bases and J by 4 bases, with 15 bases between them. CDR3 nucleotide sequence: TGCGCCAGCAGCTTGGGATCGGGAGCCTGGGCAGATACGCAGTATTTT. Translating gives CASSLGSGAWADTQYF.

The V call is TRBV6-5, the J call TRBJ1-4; tentatively, D is TRBD1 (5 bases). This CDR3 has 14 amino acids. Trimming removed 6 bases at V and 8 bases at J, with 16 bases between. Germline assignment: CDR1 MNHEY and CDR2 SVGAGI. CDR3 residues: CASRRDGGIEKLFF. The CDR3, as DNA: TGTGCCAGCAGACGGGACGGGGGGATCGAAAAACTGTTTTTT.

V gene TRBV18 combines with J gene TRBJ2-1; D not certain. The germline gives CDR1 KGHSH, CDR2 LQKENI. CDR3 length equals 17 residues. Deletions cut 2 bases from V and 0 bases from J, with 14 bases between. In DNA, the CDR3 is TGTGCCAGCTCACCAAACGTTAGGCCTAGCTCCTACAATGAGCAGTTCTTC. Its protein is CASSPNVRPSSYNEQFF.

The rearrangement links TRBV4-3 to TRBJ2-1; D possibly corresponds to TRBD1 (5 bases). The CDR3 spans 15 residues. The V end lost 11 bases, the J end lost 6 bases, and 23 bases lay between the germline ends. CDR1 LGHNA and CDR2 YSLEER come from the germline V gene. Here the CDR3 DNA reads TGCGCCGCCTCCCGTTTTGGGGCTGCAGGCAATGAGCAGTTCTTC. Translating gives CAASRFGAAGNEQFF.

The J gene is TRBJ1-5, the V gene TRBV4-3, with D tentatively TRBD1 (6 bases). CDR3 size: 17 residues. CDR1 is LGHNA, CDR2 YSLEER, per germline. Deletions cut 4 bases from V and 1 base from J, with 17 bases between. CDR3 coding DNA: TGCGCCAGCAGCCCTAGCGTTCCGGGACAAAGCAATCAGCCCCAGCATTTT. Protein product: CASSPSVPGQSNQPQHF.

The chain has TRBV29-1 and TRBJ2-7; D is possibly TRBD2 (6 bases). Germline CDR1 and CDR2: SQVTM and ANQGSEA. V lost 5 bases and J 4 bases, leaving 12 bases between the germline ends. The CDR3 is 12 residues long. CDR3 sequence reads: CSVRASDYEQYF. In DNA form, the CDR3 reads TGCAGCGTTCGTGCTAGCGATTACGAGCAGTACTTC.